These 21 T cell receptor beta chains share one sample of origin, sequenced in a study of identical twins. TCRdb fed the 5' RACE reads into MiXCR, producing one record per CDR3 protein. The table lists more than 250,000 distinct CDR3 sequences, 6.5% to 9.5% of them singletons. This sample also belongs to another study, concerning yellow fever vaccine responses in identical twins.

The sample comprised memory (CD45RO+) T cells sorted from blood. These receptors were obtained from a woman younger than 35 in good health.

This clonotype was recorded once. The chain joins TRBV20-1 to TRBJ2-1, with D unresolved. Trimming pared 0 bases from V and 4 bases from J, leaving 16 bases between. Germline V lookup: CDR1 DFQATT, CDR2 SNEGSKA (reference sequence). The CDR3 runs to 16 residues. This CDR3 is CSARDESPLNYNEQFF. The CDR3 DNA reads as TGCAGTGCTAGAGACGAGAGCCCTCTAAATTACAATGAGCAGTTCTTC.

This chain joins TRBV5-5 and TRBJ2-1; 8 bases match TRBD1. Losses at the gene ends were 2 bases for V and 7 bases for J; bases not matched to a gene: 8. This CDR3 has 15 residues. CDR1 is SGHKS, CDR2 YYEKEE, per germline (reference sequence). In DNA form, the CDR3 reads TGTGCCAGCAGCTTCGGGACAGGCCACCTGAATGAGCAGTTCTTC. This encodes CASSFGTGHLNEQFF.

In this sample, this clonotype turned up many times. The V and J genes are TRBV5-1 and TRBJ2-1; 9 nucleotides agree with TRBD2. The CDR3 has 18 residues. The J segment lost 0 bases and the V segment lost 2 bases, leaving 9 bases of the junction unmatched. CDR1 is SGHRS and CDR2 is YFSETQ in the germline V gene. The DNA of the CDR3 is TGCGCCAGCAGCTTTAGGCCTAGCGGGGAAAGCTCCTACAATGAGCAGTTCTTC. It yields the protein CASSFRPSGESSYNEQFF.

This clonotype was seen only a few times. The rearrangement uses TRBV20-1 and TRBJ1-1, with D uncertain. Germline CDR1 and CDR2: DFQATT and SNEGSKA (reference sequence). V was clipped by 0 bases and J by 5 bases, with 16 bases between them. The CDR3 spans 15 residues. This CDR3 is CSARDEGKTRTEAFF. The DNA of the CDR3 is TGCAGTGCTAGAGATGAAGGGAAAACCAGGACTGAAGCTTTCTTT.

The V gene is TRBV28, the J gene TRBJ1-5, with D possibly being TRBD1 (6 bases). The V end lost 4 bases, the J end lost 5 bases, and 27 bases lay between the germline ends. The CDR3 contains 19 residues. Germline lookup yields CDR1 MDHEN and CDR2 SYDVKM. In nucleotides, the CDR3 is TGTGCCAGCAGTTCCTCGGTTGGGGGCACAGCAAGCAGGGATCAGCCCCAGCATTTT. Translating it yields CASSSSVGGTASRDQPQHF.

This clonotype showed up many times. The genes are TRBV12-3 or TRBV12-4 and TRBJ1-5, with D maybe TRBD1 (6 bases). CDR3 length equals 15 residues. Trimming left V 5 bases short and J 5 bases short, with 16 bases between. Here the CDR3 DNA reads TGTGCCAGCAGTCAACCCTGGGACAATCATCAGCCCCAGCATTTT. The encoded protein is CASSQPWDNHQPQHF.

This clonotype was found many times. In DNA, the CDR3 is TGTGCCAGCAGCCAAATACTAGCGGGAGGGCCCAATGAGCAGTTCTTC. It is translated as CASSQILAGGPNEQFF. The chain links TRBV3-1 to TRBJ2-1; 13 bases agree with TRBD2. Germline CDR1 reads LGHDT; CDR2 reads YNNKEL (reference sequence). The CDR3 loop spans 16 amino acids. V trimming: 2 bases; J trimming: 6 bases; junction bases outside the gene matches: 4.

This clonotype was seen a handful of times. The chain carries TRBV6-5 and TRBJ2-1, with a tentative D call TRBD1 (6 bases). The V end was cut by 2 bases, the J end by 0 bases, with 11 bases between. The CDR3 is made up of 16 amino acids. The germline V gene encodes CDR1 MNHEY and CDR2 SVGAGI. DNA of the CDR3: TGTGCCAGCAGTTACGTCGGACAGAGCTCCTACAATGAGCAGTTCTTC. Amino acids: CASSYVGQSSYNEQFF.

This clonotype was counted only a few times. V and J are TRBV20-1 and TRBJ1-2; TRBD1 aligns across 10 bases. V was pared by 5 bases and J by 6 bases, with 3 bases of the junction left unmatched. The CDR3 totals 12 residues. Germline V gene data show CDR1 as DFQATT and CDR2 as SNEGSKA (reference sequence). The CDR3: CSADRGQDGYTF. In nucleotides, the CDR3 is TGCAGTGCTGACAGGGGGCAGGATGGCTACACCTTC.

This rearrangement joins TRBV3-1 to TRBJ2-1; no definite D call. Germline values: CDR1 LGHDT, CDR2 YNNKEL (reference sequence). This CDR3 has 16 amino acids. The V and J ends lost 3 bases and 4 bases respectively, with 16 bases between them. The CDR3 reads CASSHASPVGYNEQFF. CDR3 bases: TGTGCCAGCAGCCATGCGAGCCCTGTGGGGTACAATGAGCAGTTCTTC.

A remark on this clonotype: An end of the junction differs from the germline gene, which may be a read error. This sequence joins TRBV3-1 and TRBJ2-2, with 8 nucleotides matching TRBD2. The germline gives CDR1 LGHDT, CDR2 YNNKEL (reference sequence). The CDR3 loop spans 18 amino acids. This CDR3 reads CACSPVFLSGSNTGELFF. CDR3 nucleotides: TGTGCCTGCAGCCCTGTCTTCCTCAGCGGGAGCAACACCGGGGAGCTGTTTTTT.

This clonotype appeared a few times. This chain links TRBV5-6 with TRBJ2-7; perhaps TRBD2 as D (6 bases). Per the germline V gene, CDR1 is SGHDT and CDR2 is YYEEEE. CDR3 length: 16 residues. V gave up 4 bases and J gave up 1 base, with 18 bases separating them. The CDR3 here is CASSPGVVQRSYEQYF. The CDR3 nucleotides read TGTGCCAGCAGCCCGGGAGTCGTACAGAGATCCTACGAGCAGTACTTC.

The DNA of the CDR3 is TGTGCCAGTAGTATCGGACAGTTTAGCAATCAGCCCCAGCATTTT. This translates into CASSIGQFSNQPQHF. V usage is TRBV19 and J usage is TRBJ1-5; TRBD1 is a possible D gene (6 bases). The V and J ends lost 3 bases and 0 bases respectively, with 9 bases between them. Germline values: CDR1 LNHDA, CDR2 SQIVND (reference sequence). The CDR3 runs to 15 residues.

In this sample, this clonotype turned up many times. The chain combines TRBV12-3 or TRBV12-4 with TRBJ1-2; D not resolved. V lost 1 base and J lost 8, with 5 bases in between. This CDR3 region has 11 residues. Here the CDR3 DNA reads TGTGCCAGCAGTTTAGGTTTCGGCTACACCTTC. Amino acid sequence: CASSLGFGYTF.

This clonotype was seen repeatedly, ten times or more. The V call is TRBV6-1, the J call TRBJ2-3, with 7 bases matching TRBD2. The length of the CDR3 is 17 residues. Germline V gene lookup returns CDR1 MNHNS and CDR2 SASEGT. V shed 6 bases, J shed 2 bases, and the junction held 14 bases outside the gene matches. CDR3 coding DNA: TGTGCCAGCAGCCGAAGAGCGGGGACTCCACTCACAGATACGCAGTATTTT. Residues: CASSRRAGTPLTDTQYF.

This chain connects TRBV2 to TRBJ1-1, with D possibly being TRBD1 (6 bases). Trimming took 9 bases from V and 3 from J, leaving 17 bases between them. CDR3 length equals 14 residues. In germline, CDR1 is SNHLY, CDR2 FYNNEI. CDR3 DNA sequence: TGTGCCAGGAACCGTCAGGGGCATGACACTGAAGCTTTCTTT. This encodes CARNRQGHDTEAFF.

The V and J genes are TRBV7-9 and TRBJ2-1, with 7 bases fitting TRBD2. Germline loops: CDR1 SEHNR, CDR2 FQNEAQ (reference sequence). The CDR3 has 14 amino acids. J gave up 7 bases and V 5 bases, and 8 bases lay outside the gene matches. Here the CDR3 reads CASSPERDGNEQFF. The DNA for the CDR3 is TGTGCCAGCAGCCCGGAGCGGGACGGTAATGAGCAGTTCTTC.

The genes are TRBV7-8 and TRBJ2-3; a weak D match, TRBD1 (5 bases). Germline CDR1 and CDR2: SGHVS and FQNEAQ. The V gene lost 3 bases and the J gene lost 5 bases, with 6 bases spanning the gap. The CDR3 contains 12 residues. The DNA for the CDR3 is TGTGCCAGCAGCTTTAGGGGAGATACGCAGTATTTT. Its translation is CASSFRGDTQYF.

Ten or more counts support this clonotype. This chain connects TRBV21-1 to TRBJ1-6; the table assigns TRBD1, which was not confirmed against the DNA. TRBV21-1 is annotated as a pseudogene. The CDR3 contains 15 residues. The CDR3 DNA is TGTGCCAGCTCTTGGGAGAGGGGGCTCAATTCACCCCTCCACTTT. It yields the protein CASSWERGLNSPLHF.

V usage is TRBV4-2 and J usage is TRBJ2-3, with D perhaps TRBD2 (6 bases). This CDR3 comprises 15 residues. CDR1 LGHNA and CDR2 YNFKEQ come from the germline V gene. The V and J ends lost 4 bases and 6 bases respectively, with 17 bases between them. The CDR3 sequence is CASSPRSAAGDTQYF. The CDR3 DNA sequence: TGTGCCAGCAGCCCCCGCAGCGCCGCGGGGGATACGCAGTATTTT.

In this sample, this clonotype turned up many times. The chain recombines TRBV5-1 with TRBJ2-2; D is possibly TRBD2 (5 bases). From germline, CDR1 is SGHRS and CDR2 YFSETQ. CDR3 length equals 14 residues. Trimming took off 5 bases at V and 1 base at J, with 9 bases between the two ends. DNA of the CDR3: TGCGCCAGCAGGGAACTAGGGAACACCGGGGAGCTGTTTTTT. It encodes CASRELGNTGELFF. Full variable domain (missing parts from reference TRBV5-1 and TRBJ2-2): KAGVTQTPRYLIKTRGQQVTLSCSPISGHRSVSWYQQTPGQGLQFLFEYFSETQRNKGNFPGRFSGRQFSNSRSEMNVSTLELGDSALYLCASRELGNTGELFFGEGSRLTVL.